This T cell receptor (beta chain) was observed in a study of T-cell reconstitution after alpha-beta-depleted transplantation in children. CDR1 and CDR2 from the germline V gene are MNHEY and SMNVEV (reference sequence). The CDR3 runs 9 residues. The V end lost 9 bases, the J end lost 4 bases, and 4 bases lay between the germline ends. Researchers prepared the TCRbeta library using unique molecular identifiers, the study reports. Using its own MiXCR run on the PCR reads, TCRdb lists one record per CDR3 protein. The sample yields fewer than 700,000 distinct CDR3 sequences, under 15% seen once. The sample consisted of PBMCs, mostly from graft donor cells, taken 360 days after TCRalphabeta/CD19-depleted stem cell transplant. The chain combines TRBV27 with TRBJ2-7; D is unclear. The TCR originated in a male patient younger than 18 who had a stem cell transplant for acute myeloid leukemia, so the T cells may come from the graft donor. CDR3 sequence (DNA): TGTGCCAGAGATTACGAGCAGTACTTC. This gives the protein CARDYEQYF.